This T cell receptor (beta chain) was sequenced in a study of shared clonotypes between healthy human individuals (TCRdb year 2020). In terms of the full investigation: The cohort included three men and a couple of women between 18 and 49 years of age. Per donor, three plates each were used for CD4 naive and CD4 memory, two for CD8 naive, and one for CD8 memory. To estimate repertoire size and how much clonotype sharing occurs between individuals, the study deeply sequenced the blood TCR repertoires of five or six healthy adults. To increase sequencing depth and limit assay-specific biases, different laboratories used diverse techniques to prepare libraries and sequence TCR repertoires. Per donor, leukapheresis produced somewhere between about 0.9 and 9 billion PBMCs.

The CDR3, from cysteine to phenylalanine, totals 19 residues. The entry retains the CDR3 DNA only, 57 bases that are in frame from base 1. The junction shows trimming of 2 bases on V and 1 base on J, and the gene matches do not reach 10 bases of it. The germline V gene encodes CDR1 LNHNV and CDR2 YYDKDF (reference sequence). What the study reported, not specific to this receptor: Estimated clonotype richness was generally larger for naive than for memory subsets. Across four donors, approximately 4.9% of naive CD4, roughly 3.5% of naive CD8, roughly 2.3% of memory CD4, and 0.4% of memory CD8 clonotypes were shared. Sampling was restricted to blood, and TCR repertoires in tissue are likely to differ from TCR repertoires in blood. Rarefaction of sorted-subset datasets indicated incomplete sequencing despite the large sequencing depth. Compared with non-shared clonotypes, clonotypes shared by all four sorted-subset donors had higher generation probabilities. The genetic and exposure-history diversity represented was limited by the small number of donors. Pairwise subsampling indicated that sequencing depth was expected to affect the degree of clonotype sharing among donors.

Using the deep immunoSEQ assay, TCR CDR3 regions were amplified from genomic DNA by multiplex PCR. Extracted genomic DNA from each cell subset was spread evenly across all wells of several immunoSEQ 96-well plates, with each plate serving as a replicate. Each replicate PCR for sorted subsets received roughly 200 ng genomic DNA, equal to about 30,000 T cell genomes. The purified libraries were quantified using a Qubit 3.0 fluorometer, sized with a Bioanalyzer 2100, and then quantified again using the KAPA Library Quantification kit. A separate single-read 150-cycle Illumina NextSeq 550 flow cell was used to sequence each immunoSEQ 96-well plate. In the original analysis: Because only junctional sequences without quality scores were contained in the immunoSEQ output, filtering matching that applied to full-length reads could not be performed. To assign V/J genes and CDR3, sequences were annotated using PyIR, a Python wrapper for IgBLAST v1.9, with IMGT germline references. Reads were filtered out if the reads had weak V/J assignments (E-value above 1e-6), no CDR3, stop codons, out-of-frame junctions, or ambiguous translated residues. V3J clonotypes were defined by identical inferred V gene, J gene, and CDR3 amino acid sequence. The percentage overlap between two repertoires was calculated by dividing the number of shared unique clonotypes by the size of the smaller repertoire. Richness of each repertoire was evaluated using RTK rarefaction, the Chao1 estimator, and Recon v2.1 estimates of unobserved clonotypes. Generation probabilities for all TCRbeta clonotypes obtained by the gDNA method from several donors were computed using OLGA. TCRdb took this table from immuneACCESS and kept in-frame rearrangements with V and J called. Such tables lack part of the clones; where checked against another copy, unresolved V genes explain under half of the gap, and the rest is unexplained. Clone size and the V and J calls come from that table; the DNA yielded D and trimming. The sample profile shows hundreds of thousands of clones; less than 96% of them were found once. Approximately 0.06% of the sample rests with the top ten.

Of note for this clone: Its antigen specificity is not known. No clone much larger than this one lies a single base away; base qualities are absent.

Donors were healthy HIV-negative adults with no recently reported acute infections or vaccinations. Only Caucasian adults living in Nashville, Tennessee, USA were represented among the donors. CD4+ T cells were enriched by magnetic negative selection, after which naive cells were positively selected on CD45RA and the negative fraction was taken as the memory subset. Blood was collected by leukapheresis, and PBMCs were isolated by Ficoll-Histopaque density gradient centrifugation and then cryopreserved in liquid nitrogen vapor phase. Analytical flow cytometry was used to check the purity and quantity of every magnetically sorted T cell population. Each sorted fraction had its genomic DNA isolated and then quantified by UV absorbance on a Nanodrop 2000c.

The sample consisted of naive CD4+ T cells sorted from blood. The cell subset or site label, as the study defines it: CD45RA+ positively selected. The chain uses TRBV15 and TRBJ2-3; 12 central bases correspond to TRBD2. This clonotype was sampled from a woman between 25 and 40 years old in good health. The CDR3 region reads CATSRKNNRLAGGTDTQYF. The DNA reads TGTGCCACCAGCAGAAAGAATAATAGACTAGCGGGAGGCACAGATACGCAGTATTTT.